This T cell receptor beta chain was recorded in a study of OX40 agonist ivuxolimab in advanced cancers. Study at large: Patients in dose escalation had liver, melanoma, kidney or head and neck cancers. Participants, 75% to 90% male, averaged around 64 years of age, ranging from about 20 to 79. Of the patients, three showed partial responses, one with hepatocellular carcinoma and two with cutaneous melanoma. General study results and limits: Averaged across samples, CD8+ T cells carried more expanded clones than CD4+ did.

Only in-frame clones appear in the TCRdb table, and some are missing; sequencing was by immunoSEQ multiplex PCR. The profile covers approximately 30,000 clones, with 80% to 85% appearing a single time and under 25% taken by the ten largest. Germline values: CDR1 DFQATT, CDR2 SNEGSKA (reference sequence). The CDR3 sequence is 9 residues long. The V end lost 7 bases, the J end lost 8 bases, and 8 bases lay between the germline ends. Points on this clone: What it recognizes is unknown.

The chain recombines TRBV20-1 with TRBJ1-2; D unclear. The starting material was CD4+ or CD8+ T cells sorted from blood, obtained in a trial of the OX40 agonist ivuxolimab. The TCR originated in an adult with an advanced solid tumor such as melanoma, head and neck, liver or kidney cancer. The CDR3 is CSVSRGYTF. CDR3 coding DNA: TGCAGTGTCTCACGGGGCTACACCTTC.